The clone carrying this T cell receptor (beta chain) turned up a few times. The CDR3 contains 12 residues. Germline-derived CDR1 and CDR2 are SGHDT and YYEEEE. V was clipped by 2 bases and J by 4 bases, with 7 bases between them. This sample is part of a study of blood T cell repertoires in COVID-19. Background on the study: COVID-19 samples from acute and convalescent phases originated in the United States, Italy and Spain. T cells, B-cell-depleted T cells, or PBMCs provided the cDNA or gDNA that served as material.

In the authors' methods: Estimation of nucleated cell counts relied on the amplification of reference gene primers. This table comes from immunoSEQ multiplex PCR, and its TCRdb copy is limited to in-frame clones, with some not included. V, J and clone size derive from that table, while D and trimming were established from the DNA sequence. Here the sample spans roughly 85,000 clones, roughly 85% being singletons. The sequence was collected from a man in his fifties with active or convalescent COVID-19. Material: peripheral blood. The chain is built from TRBV5-6 and TRBJ2-7; D is uncertain. CDR3 bases: TGTGCCAGCAGCTTTTCCTTGTACGAGCAGTACTTC. It yields the protein CASSFSLYEQYF.